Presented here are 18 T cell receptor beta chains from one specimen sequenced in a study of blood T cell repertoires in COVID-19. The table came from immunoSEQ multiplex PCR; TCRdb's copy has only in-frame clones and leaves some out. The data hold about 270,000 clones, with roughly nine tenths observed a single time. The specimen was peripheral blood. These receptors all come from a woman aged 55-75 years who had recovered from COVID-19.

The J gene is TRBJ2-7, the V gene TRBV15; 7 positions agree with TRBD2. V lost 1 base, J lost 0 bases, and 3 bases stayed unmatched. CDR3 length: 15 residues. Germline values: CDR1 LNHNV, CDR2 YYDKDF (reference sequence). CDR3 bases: TGTGCCACCAGCAGAGGGGAGGGATTCTCCTACGAGCAGTACTTC. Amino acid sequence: CATSRGEGFSYEQYF.

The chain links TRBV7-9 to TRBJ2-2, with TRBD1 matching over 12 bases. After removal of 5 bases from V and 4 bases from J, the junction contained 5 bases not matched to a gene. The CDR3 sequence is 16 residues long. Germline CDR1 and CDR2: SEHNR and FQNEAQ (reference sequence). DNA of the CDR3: TGTGCCAGCAGCCCACCGGGACAGGGGGCCACCGGGGAGCTGTTTTTT. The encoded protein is CASSPPGQGATGELFF.

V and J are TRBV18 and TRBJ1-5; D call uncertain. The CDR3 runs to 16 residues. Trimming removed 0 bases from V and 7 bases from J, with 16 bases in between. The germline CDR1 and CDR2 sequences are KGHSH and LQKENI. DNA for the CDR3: TGTGCCAGCTCACCACCTGGTCCTACTTGGGAGCAGCCCCAGCATTTT. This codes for CASSPPGPTWEQPQHF.

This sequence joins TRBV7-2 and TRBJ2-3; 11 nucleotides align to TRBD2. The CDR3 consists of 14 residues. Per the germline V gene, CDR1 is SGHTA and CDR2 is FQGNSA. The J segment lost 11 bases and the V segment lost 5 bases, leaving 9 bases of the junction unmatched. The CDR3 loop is CASSQGLADLVQYF. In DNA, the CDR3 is TGTGCCAGCAGCCAGGGACTAGCGGACTTGGTGCAGTATTTT.

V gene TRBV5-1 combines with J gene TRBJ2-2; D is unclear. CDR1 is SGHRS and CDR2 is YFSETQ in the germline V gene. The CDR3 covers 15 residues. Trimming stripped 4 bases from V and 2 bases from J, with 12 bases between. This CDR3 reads CASSPATGNTGELFF. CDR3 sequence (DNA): TGCGCCAGCAGCCCGGCCACGGGTAACACCGGGGAGCTGTTTTTT.

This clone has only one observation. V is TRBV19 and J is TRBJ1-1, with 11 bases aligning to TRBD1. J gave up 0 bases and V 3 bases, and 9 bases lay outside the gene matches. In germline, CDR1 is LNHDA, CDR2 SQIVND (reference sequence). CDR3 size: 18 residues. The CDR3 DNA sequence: TGTGCCAGTAGTATTTCAGGACAGGGGGCCCCCATGAACACTGAAGCTTTCTTT. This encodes CASSISGQGAPMNTEAFF.

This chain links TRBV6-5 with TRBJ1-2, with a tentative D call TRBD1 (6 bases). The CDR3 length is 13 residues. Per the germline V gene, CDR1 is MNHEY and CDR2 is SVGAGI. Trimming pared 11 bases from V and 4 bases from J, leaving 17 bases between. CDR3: CAARGGGGYGYTF. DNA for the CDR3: TGTGCCGCGCGAGGGGGTGGTGGCTATGGCTACACCTTC.

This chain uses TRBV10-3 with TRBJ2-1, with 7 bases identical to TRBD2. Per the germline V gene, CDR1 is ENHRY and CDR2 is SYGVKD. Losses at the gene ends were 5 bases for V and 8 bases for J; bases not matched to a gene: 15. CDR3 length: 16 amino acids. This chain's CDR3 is CAISSTGTGGGDEQFF. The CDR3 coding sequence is TGTGCCATCAGTTCAACCGGGACGGGGGGTGGCGATGAGCAGTTCTTC.

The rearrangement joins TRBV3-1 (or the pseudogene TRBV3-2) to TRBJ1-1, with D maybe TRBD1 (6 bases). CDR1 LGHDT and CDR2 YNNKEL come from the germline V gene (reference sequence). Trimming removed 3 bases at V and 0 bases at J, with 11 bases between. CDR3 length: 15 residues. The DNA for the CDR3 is TGTGCCAGCAGCCAGCGGGGGGCAGTGAACACTGAAGCTTTCTTT. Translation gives CASSQRGAVNTEAFF.

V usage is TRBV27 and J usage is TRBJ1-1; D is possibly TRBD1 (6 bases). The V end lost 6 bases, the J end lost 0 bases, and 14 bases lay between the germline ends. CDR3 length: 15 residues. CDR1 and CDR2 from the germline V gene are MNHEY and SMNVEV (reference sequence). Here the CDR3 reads CASSQRGQMNTEAFF. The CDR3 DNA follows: TGTGCCAGCAGCCAAAGAGGACAGATGAACACTGAAGCTTTCTTT.

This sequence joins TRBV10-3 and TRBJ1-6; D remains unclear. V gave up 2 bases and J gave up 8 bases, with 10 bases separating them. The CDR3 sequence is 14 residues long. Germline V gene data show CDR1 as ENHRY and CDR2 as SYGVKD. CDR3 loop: CAISETKADSPLHF. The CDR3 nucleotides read TGTGCCATCAGTGAGACGAAAGCCGATTCACCCCTCCACTTT.

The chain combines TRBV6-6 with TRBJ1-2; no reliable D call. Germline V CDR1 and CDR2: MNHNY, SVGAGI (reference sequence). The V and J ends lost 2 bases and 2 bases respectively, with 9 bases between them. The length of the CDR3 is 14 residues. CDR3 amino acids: CASSYRTENYGYTF. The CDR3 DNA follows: TGTGCCAGCAGTTACCGTACTGAGAACTATGGCTACACCTTC.

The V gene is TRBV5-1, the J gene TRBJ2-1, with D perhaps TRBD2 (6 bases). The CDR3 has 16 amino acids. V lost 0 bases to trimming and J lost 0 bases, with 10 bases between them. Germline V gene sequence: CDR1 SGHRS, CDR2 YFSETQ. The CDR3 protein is CASSLVTSLSYNEQFF. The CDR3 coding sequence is TGCGCCAGCAGCTTGGTTACTAGCCTCTCCTACAATGAGCAGTTCTTC.

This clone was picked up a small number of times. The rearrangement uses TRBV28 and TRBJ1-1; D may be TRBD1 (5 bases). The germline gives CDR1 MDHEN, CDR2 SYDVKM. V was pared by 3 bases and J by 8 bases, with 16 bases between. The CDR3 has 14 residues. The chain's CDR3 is CASSFPVGGAEAFF. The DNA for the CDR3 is TGTGCCAGCAGTTTCCCGGTTGGTGGGGCGGAAGCTTTCTTT.

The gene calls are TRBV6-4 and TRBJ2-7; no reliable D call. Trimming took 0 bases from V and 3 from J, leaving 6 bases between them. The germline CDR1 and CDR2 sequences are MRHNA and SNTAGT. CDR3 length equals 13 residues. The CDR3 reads CASSDSPVYEQYF. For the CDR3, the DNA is TGTGCCAGCAGTGACTCCCCGGTCTACGAGCAGTACTTC.

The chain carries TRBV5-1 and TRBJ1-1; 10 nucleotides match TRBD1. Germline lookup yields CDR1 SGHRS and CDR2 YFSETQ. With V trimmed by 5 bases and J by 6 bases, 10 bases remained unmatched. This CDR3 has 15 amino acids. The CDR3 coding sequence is TGCGCCAGCAGGCTAGGACAGGGGGAGGCCGCTGAAGCTTTCTTT. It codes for CASRLGQGEAAEAFF. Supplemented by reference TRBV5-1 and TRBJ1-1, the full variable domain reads KAGVTQTPRYLIKTRGQQVTLSCSPISGHRSVSWYQQTPGQGLQFLFEYFSETQRNKGNFPGRFSGRQFSNSRSEMNVSTLELGDSALYLCASRLGQGEAAEAFFGQGTRLTVV.

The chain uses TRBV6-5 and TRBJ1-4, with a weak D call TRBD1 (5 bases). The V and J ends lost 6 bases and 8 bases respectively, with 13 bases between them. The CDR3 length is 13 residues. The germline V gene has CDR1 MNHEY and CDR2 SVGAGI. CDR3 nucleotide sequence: TGTGCCAGCAGCGGGGGACCGTGGGAAAAACTGTTTTTT. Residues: CASSGGPWEKLFF.

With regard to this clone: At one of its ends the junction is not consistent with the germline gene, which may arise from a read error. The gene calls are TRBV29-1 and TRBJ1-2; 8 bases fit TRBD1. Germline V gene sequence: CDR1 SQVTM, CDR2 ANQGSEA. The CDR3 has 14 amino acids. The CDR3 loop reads CSVEEPGGYYGYTF. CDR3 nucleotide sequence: TGCAGCGTCGAAGAGCCAGGGGGCTACTATGGCTACACCTTC. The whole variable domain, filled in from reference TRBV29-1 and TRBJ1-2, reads SAVISQKPSRDICQRGTSLTIQCQVDSQVTMMFWYRQQPGQSLTLIATANQGSEATYESGFVIDKFPISRPNLTFSTLTVSNMSPEDSSIYLCSVEEPGGYYGYTFGSGTRLTVV.